The 27 T cell receptor beta chains below come from one sample, sequenced in a study of metastatic and nonmetastatic thyroid tumors. Thyroid surgery had not been preceded by any treatment in any patient. From the PCR reads, TCRdb re-called clones with MiXCR. The sample carries 25,000 to 35,000 clones, roughly 25% recorded once. Material for sequencing was blood. These receptors all stem from a female donor with papillary thyroid cancer or a benign thyroid nodule (not recorded which). Some clones in this sample may be carry-over from other donors' samples.

This clone occurred many times. The V gene is TRBV11-1, the J gene TRBJ2-3, with 7 bases identical to TRBD2. Germline assignment: CDR1 SGHAT and CDR2 FQDESV (reference sequence). The junction had 14 bases not matched to a gene; V was cut back by 4 bases and J by 1 base. The CDR3 spans 18 residues. This CDR3 is CASSCWERGRAGTDTQYF. As DNA, the CDR3 is TGTGCCAGCAGCTGCTGGGAGCGGGGTCGGGCGGGCACAGATACGCAGTATTTT.

This clone was seen many times. The chain employs TRBV24-1 and TRBJ2-5; no definite D call. Trimming stripped 10 bases from V and 0 bases from J, with 5 bases between. The CDR3 totals 11 residues. Germline values: CDR1 KGHDR, CDR2 SFDVKD. CDR3 loop: CATMYQETQYF. DNA for the CDR3: TGTGCCACTATGTACCAAGAGACCCAGTACTTC.

On this clone itself: The junction differs from germline at one of its ends, possibly a read error. This chain links TRBV20-1 with TRBJ2-5, with D possibly being TRBD2 (6 bases). The CDR3 has 11 amino acids. The germline V gene encodes CDR1 DFQATT and CDR2 SNEGSKA (reference sequence). The CDR3 spells CSARREDTQYF. In DNA, the CDR3 is TGCAGCGCACGGCGGGAAGACACCCAGTACTTC.

This clone was observed many times. The CDR3 sequence: CASSTSGRYTGELFF. The CDR3 bases are TGTGCCAGCAGTACTAGCGGGAGATACACCGGGGAGCTGTTTTTT. The chain links TRBV2 to TRBJ2-2, with 11 positions matching TRBD2. Looked up from germline, CDR1 is SNHLY and CDR2 is FYNNEI. The ends lost 5 bases at V and 3 bases at J; junction bases unmatched: 2. The CDR3 spans 15 residues.

J is TRBJ1-2 and V is TRBV19; the match to TRBD1 covers 7 bases. Per germline, CDR1 LNHDA and CDR2 SQIVND (reference sequence). The CDR3 has 16 residues. V dropped 8 bases and J dropped 5; count of bases not matched to a gene: 17. The CDR3 region has the DNA TGTGCCAGTTCACAGGGGAGCGGGGCAGGAAGGTATGGCTACACCTTC. Its protein is CASSQGSGAGRYGYTF.

This clone was recorded many times. V usage is TRBV4-3 and J usage is TRBJ1-1, with D perhaps TRBD1 (6 bases). Germline V gene data show CDR1 as LGHNA and CDR2 as YSLEER. The ends were cut back, 0 bases at V and 7 bases at J, with 15 bases in the middle. CDR3 length: 15 residues. DNA of the CDR3: TGCGCCAGCAGCCAAGACTTCACAGGGCCATATGAAGCTTTCTTT. As protein: CASSQDFTGPYEAFF.

The sample holds many counts of this clone. This CDR3 is CASSLRPGGGNEQFF. DNA of the CDR3: TGCGCCAGCAGCTTGAGGCCAGGGGGCGGGAATGAGCAGTTCTTC. V usage is TRBV5-1 and J usage is TRBJ2-1; TRBD1 agrees at 8 bases. The length of the CDR3 is 15 residues. Germline V gene lookup returns CDR1 SGHRS and CDR2 YFSETQ. The trim removed 1 base at V and 7 bases at J, leaving 7 bases unmatched.

This clone appeared many times. With a much larger clone just one base away, this may be a read error. The rearrangement joins TRBV28 to TRBJ1-2; D unresolved. The CDR3 covers 13 residues. The V gene's germline CDR1 is MDHEN and CDR2 SYDVKM. The CDR3 is CASSLNSDYGYAF. The CDR3 coding sequence is TGTGCCAGCAGTTTAAATAGCGACTATGGCTACGCCTTC.

Ten or more counts support this clone. The chain combines TRBV5-4 with TRBJ2-7; tentatively, D is TRBD2 (5 bases). Germline lookup yields CDR1 SGHNT and CDR2 YYREEE (reference sequence). The CDR3 runs 13 residues. Trimming cost V 1 base and J 5 bases, with 10 bases left between them. The CDR3 DNA follows: TGTGCCAGCAGCTTGCTCGTCGGGGACGAGCAGTACTTC. Translated, it gives CASSLLVGDEQYF. Complete variable domain (other parts from reference TRBV5-4 and TRBJ2-7): ETGVTQSPTHLIKTRGQQVTLRCSSQSGHNTVSWYQQALGQGPQFIFQYYREEENGRGNFPPRFSGLQFPNYSSELNVNALELDDSALYLCASSLLVGDEQYFGPGTRLTVT.

The chain uses TRBV30 and TRBJ2-7; TRBD1 agrees at 7 bases. Germline V lookup: CDR1 GTSNPN, CDR2 SVGIG (reference sequence). This CDR3 has 15 residues. Trimming cost V 0 bases and J 0 bases; bases outside gene matches: 5. The DNA of the CDR3 is TGTGCCTGGAGTGTAGGGGGCGCGGGCTCCTACGAGCAGTACTTC. Its translation: CAWSVGGAGSYEQYF. Combining the CDR3 with reference TRBV30 and TRBJ2-7 gives the whole variable domain SQTIHQWPATLVQPVGSPLSLECTVEGTSNPNLYWYRQAAGRGLQLLFYSVGIGQISSEVPQNLSASRPQDRQFILSSKKLLLSDSGFYLCAWSVGGAGSYEQYFGPGTRLTVT.

Ten or more counts support this clone. The chain has TRBV5-1 and TRBJ2-7, with 7 bases aligning to TRBD2. Germline trimming cut 4 bases from V and 0 bases from J; bases unmatched to any gene: 10. Germline values: CDR1 SGHRS, CDR2 YFSETQ. The CDR3 spans 16 residues. The CDR3 loop is CASSPWSSGSSYEQYF. CDR3 sequence (DNA): TGCGCCAGCAGCCCGTGGTCTAGCGGAAGCTCCTACGAGCAGTACTTC. The full variable domain, with the rest looked up from reference TRBV5-1 and TRBJ2-7, is KAGVTQTPRYLIKTRGQQVTLSCSPISGHRSVSWYQQTPGQGLQFLFEYFSETQRNKGNFPGRFSGRQFSNSRSEMNVSTLELGDSALYLCASSPWSSGSSYEQYFGPGTRLTVT.

This clone has a count of ten or more. This rearrangement joins TRBV12-3 or TRBV12-4 to TRBJ1-2; the match to TRBD1 covers 8 bases. The V segment lost 3 bases and the J segment 1 base; nucleotides outside the gene matches: 10. This CDR3 has 17 amino acids. The CDR3 nucleotides are TGTGCCAGCAGTTTTGAGACAGGGGAACTATTTAACTATGGCTACACCTTC. Translation gives CASSFETGELFNYGYTF.

About this clone itself: One end of the junction does not line up with germline, which may come from a read error. The genes are TRBV2 and TRBJ2-2, with TRBD2 identical over 7 bases. This CDR3 is built from 16 residues. CDR1 SNHLY and CDR2 FYNNEI come from the germline V gene. CDR3 sequence reads: CASSEALTSSRRDLFF. CDR3 coding DNA: TGTGCCAGCAGTGAAGCCCTGACTAGCTCACGCAGGGATCTGTTTTTT. The entire variable domain, with the rest obtained from reference TRBV2 and TRBJ2-2, is as follows: EPEVTQTPSHQVTQMGQEVILRCVPISNHLYFYWYRQILGQKVEFLVSFYNNEISEKSEIFDDQFSVERPDGSNFTLKIRSTKLEDSAMYFCASSEALTSSRRDLFFGEGSRLTVL.

In its sample, this clone was seen once. The chain employs TRBV9 and TRBJ1-1, with a weak D call TRBD1 (6 bases). Germline CDR1 SGDLS, CDR2 YYNGEE. V shed 4 bases and J shed 2 bases, with 12 bases lying between them. The CDR3 runs 14 residues. CDR3: CASSPLQGNTEAFF. For the CDR3, the DNA is TGTGCCAGCAGCCCCCTACAGGGTAACACTGAAGCTTTCTTT. Full variable domain (remainder filled in from reference TRBV9 and TRBJ1-1): DSGVTQTPKHLITATGQRVTLRCSPRSGDLSVYWYQQSLDQGLQFLIQYYNGEERAKGNILERFSAQQFPDLHSELNLSSLELGDSALYFCASSPLQGNTEAFFGQGTRLTVV.

This clone was observed at least ten times. V gene TRBV10-1 combines with J gene TRBJ2-2; 10 nucleotides match TRBD2. The CDR3 is 16 residues long. Germline values: CDR1 WNHNN, CDR2 SYGVQD (reference sequence). The V segment lost 0 bases and the J segment 6 bases; nucleotides outside the gene matches: 4. DNA of the CDR3: TGCGCCAGCAGTGAGTCAACTAGCGGGAAGGCCGGGGAGCTGTTTTTT. Translated, it gives CASSESTSGKAGELFF.

This clone was detected many times. The chain links TRBV11-1 to TRBJ2-7; 8 bases agree with TRBD1. The CDR3 runs to 16 residues. The junction had 7 bases not matched to a gene; V was cut back by 1 base and J by 2 bases. The germline gives CDR1 SGHAT, CDR2 FQDESV (reference sequence). The CDR3 spells CASSLVSGTGAYEQYF. CDR3 DNA: TGTGCCAGCAGCTTAGTTTCCGGGACAGGCGCCTACGAGCAGTACTTC. Looking up the rest from reference TRBV11-1 and TRBJ2-7 gives the full variable domain: EAEVAQSPRYKITEKSQAVAFWCDPISGHATLYWYRQILGQGPELLVQFQDESVVDDSQLPKDRFSAERLKGVDSTLKIQPAELGDSAMYLCASSLVSGTGAYEQYFGPGTRLTVT.

This clone was seen more than once but under ten times. This same CDR3 is encoded by further DNA sequences in the sample. The gene calls are TRBV29-1 and TRBJ1-1, with unresolved D. Germline CDR1 reads SQVTM; CDR2 reads ANQGSEA. The CDR3 runs to 11 residues. Trimming took off 7 bases at V and 2 bases at J, with 8 bases between the two ends. The CDR3 DNA reads TGCAGCGCTGCGTCCAACACTGAAGCTTTCTTT. Translated, it gives CSAASNTEAFF.

This clone was seen more than once but under ten times. This chain's CDR3 is CASKEQEYTGELFF. CDR3 in DNA: TGTGCCAGTAAGGAACAGGAGTACACCGGGGAGCTGTTTTTT. V usage is TRBV19 and J usage is TRBJ2-2; weak D call: TRBD1 (5 bases). CDR1 and CDR2 from the germline V gene are LNHDA and SQIVND (reference sequence). This CDR3 spans 14 amino acids. Deletions cut 7 bases from V and 3 bases from J, with 12 bases between.

For this clone: This may stem from a read error, because a much larger clone lies one nucleotide away. The V gene is TRBV29-1, the J gene TRBJ2-5, with 8 bases that match TRBD1. The CDR3 loop spans 13 amino acids. CDR1 is SQVTM, CDR2 ANQGSEA, per germline. V shed 6 bases, J shed 5 bases, and the junction held 8 bases outside the gene matches. CDR3 protein: CSVPGGAVETQYF. The CDR3 bases are TGCAGCGTGCCAGGGGGCGCGGTGGAGACCCAGTACTTC.

The chain carries TRBV19 and TRBJ2-7; TRBD1 is a possible D gene (7 bases). Germline loops: CDR1 LNHDA, CDR2 SQIVND (reference sequence). This CDR3 contains 14 residues. Trimming took off 7 bases at V and 6 bases at J, with 19 bases between the two ends. CDR3: CASTPLGGDSEQYF. The CDR3 region has the DNA TGTGCCAGTACCCCTTTAGGCGGGGACAGCGAGCAGTACTTC.

This clone was detected many times. The rearrangement joins TRBV20-1 to TRBJ1-4; a possible D gene is TRBD1 (6 bases). The length of the CDR3 is 15 residues. V gave up 5 bases and J gave up 7 bases, with 20 bases separating them. Germline V CDR1 and CDR2: DFQATT, SNEGSKA (reference sequence). CDR3 region: CSAGVGGARGEKLFF. Written as DNA, the CDR3 is TGCAGTGCTGGGGTGGGGGGGGCGCGGGGTGAAAAACTGTTTTTT.

V gene TRBV30 combines with J gene TRBJ2-6; 8 bases align to TRBD1. CDR3 length equals 16 residues. The V and J ends lost 4 bases and 2 bases, in that order; junction bases with no gene match: 7. Germline lookup yields CDR1 GTSNPN and CDR2 SVGIG (reference sequence). CDR3 sequence reads: CAWMSPGGAGANVLTF. For the CDR3, the DNA is TGTGCCTGGATGTCGCCAGGGGGCGCTGGGGCCAACGTCCTGACTTTC.

This clone was observed many times. The V and J genes are TRBV24-1 and TRBJ2-3; D is unresolved. V was shortened by 0 bases and J by 1 base, with 10 bases between the two germline ends. This CDR3 region has 16 residues. Germline CDR1 is KGHDR and CDR2 is SFDVKD. The CDR3 sequence is CATSDLRFGGTDTQYF. As DNA, the CDR3 is TGTGCCACCAGTGATTTGCGATTTGGGGGCACAGATACGCAGTATTTT.

This clone has a count of ten or more. V and J are TRBV18 and TRBJ1-1; 10 nucleotides agree with TRBD1. J lost 0 bases, V lost 3 bases, and 4 bases had no gene match. Germline CDR1 KGHSH, CDR2 LQKENI. This CDR3 spans 16 amino acids. CDR3 amino acids: CASSPDRGRVNTEAFF. DNA for the CDR3: TGTGCCAGCTCACCGGACAGGGGGAGAGTGAACACTGAAGCTTTCTTT.

By share, this clone counts as medium-sized. The CDR3 nucleotides are TGTGCCAGCAGGGAAACGAATCTGGGCGAGCAGTACTTC. Its translation: CASRETNLGEQYF. V is TRBV2 and J is TRBJ2-7; D unclear. The CDR3 is 13 amino acids. The ends were cut back, 6 bases at V and 6 bases at J, with 15 bases in the middle. Germline-derived CDR1 and CDR2 are SNHLY and FYNNEI.

CDR3 protein: CASSSELLTYEQYF. The CDR3 coding sequence is TGTGCCAGCAGCTCAGAGCTGCTCACCTACGAGCAGTACTTC. The rearrangement uses TRBV11-2 and TRBJ2-7, with D unresolved. Trimming pared 4 bases from V and 2 bases from J, leaving 12 bases between. Germline V CDR1 and CDR2: SGHAT, FQNNGV. The CDR3 sequence is 14 residues long.

The V call is TRBV20-1, the J call TRBJ2-5; D is unclear. The germline CDR1 and CDR2 sequences are DFQATT and SNEGSKA (reference sequence). The CDR3 runs to 12 residues. V lost 6 bases and J 7 bases, leaving 15 bases between the germline ends. The CDR3 DNA reads TGCAGTGCAATCCCGGAAGGTTGGACCCAGTACTTC. This gives the protein CSAIPEGWTQYF.